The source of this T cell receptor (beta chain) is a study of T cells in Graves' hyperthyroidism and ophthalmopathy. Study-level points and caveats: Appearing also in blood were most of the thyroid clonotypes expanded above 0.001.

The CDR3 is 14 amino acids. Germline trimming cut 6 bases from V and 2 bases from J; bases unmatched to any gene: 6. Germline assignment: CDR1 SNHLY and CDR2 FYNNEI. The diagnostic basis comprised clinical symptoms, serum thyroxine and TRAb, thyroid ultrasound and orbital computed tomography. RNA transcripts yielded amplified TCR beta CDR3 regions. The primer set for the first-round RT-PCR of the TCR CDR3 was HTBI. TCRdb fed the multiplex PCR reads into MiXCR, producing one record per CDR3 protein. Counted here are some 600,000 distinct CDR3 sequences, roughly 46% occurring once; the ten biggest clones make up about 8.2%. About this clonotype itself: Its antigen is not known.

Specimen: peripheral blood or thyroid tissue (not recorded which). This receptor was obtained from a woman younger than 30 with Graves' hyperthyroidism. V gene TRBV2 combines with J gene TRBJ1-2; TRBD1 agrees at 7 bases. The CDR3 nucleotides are TGTGCCAGCAGGGTACAGGGGAGGAACTATGGCTACACCTTC. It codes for CASRVQGRNYGYTF. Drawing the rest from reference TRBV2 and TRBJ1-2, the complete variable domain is EPEVTQTPSHQVTQMGQEVILRCVPISNHLYFYWYRQILGQKVEFLVSFYNNEISEKSEIFDDQFSVERPDGSNFTLKIRSTKLEDSAMYFCASRVQGRNYGYTFGSGTRLTVV.